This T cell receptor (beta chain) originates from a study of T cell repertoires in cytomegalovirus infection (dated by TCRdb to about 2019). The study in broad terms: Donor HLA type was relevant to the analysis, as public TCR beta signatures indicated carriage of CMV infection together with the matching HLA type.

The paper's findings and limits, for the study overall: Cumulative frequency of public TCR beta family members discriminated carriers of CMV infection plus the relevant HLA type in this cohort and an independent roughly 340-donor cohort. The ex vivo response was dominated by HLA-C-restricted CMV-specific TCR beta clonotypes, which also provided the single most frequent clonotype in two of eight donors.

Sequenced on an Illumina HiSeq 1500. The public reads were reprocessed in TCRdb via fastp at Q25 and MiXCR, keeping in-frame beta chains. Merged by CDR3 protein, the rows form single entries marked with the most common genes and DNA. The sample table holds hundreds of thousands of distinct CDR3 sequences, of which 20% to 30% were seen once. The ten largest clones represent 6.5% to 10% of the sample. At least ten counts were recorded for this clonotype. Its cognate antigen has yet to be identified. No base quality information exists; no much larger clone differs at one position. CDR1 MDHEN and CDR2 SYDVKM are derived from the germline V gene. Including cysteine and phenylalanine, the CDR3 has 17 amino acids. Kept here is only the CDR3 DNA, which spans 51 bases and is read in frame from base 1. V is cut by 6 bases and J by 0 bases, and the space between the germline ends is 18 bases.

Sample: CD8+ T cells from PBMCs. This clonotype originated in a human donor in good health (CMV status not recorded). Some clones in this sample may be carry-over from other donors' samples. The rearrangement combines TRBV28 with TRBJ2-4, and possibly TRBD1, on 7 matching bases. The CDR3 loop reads CASREGQSTIAKNIQYF. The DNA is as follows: TGTGCCAGCAGGGAGGGACAGTCAACTATAGCCAAAAACATTCAGTACTTC.